Reported below is one T cell receptor (beta chain). Profiling relied on immunoSEQ multiplex PCR, and the TCRdb table lists in-frame clones only, not all of them. The table has around 150,000 clones, around 89% seen once. The CDR3 has 11 amino acids. V was pared by 5 bases and J by 9 bases, with 12 bases between. Per the germline V gene, CDR1 is DFQATT and CDR2 is SNEGSKA (reference sequence). These data belong to a study of blood T cell repertoires in COVID-19. Background on the study: Acute-phase and convalescent COVID-19 samples originated in the United States, Italy and Spain.

The rearrangement joins TRBV20-1 to TRBJ2-3; TRBD1 is a possible D gene (6 bases). This sequence originates from a human donor with COVID-19, enrolled during active disease. The donor label of this sample is uncertain. Sample: peripheral blood. The CDR3 bases are TGCAGTGCTGCGACAGGCCAGACGCAGTATTTT. Translating gives CSAATGQTQYF.